This T cell receptor beta chain was recorded in a study of blood T cell repertoires in COVID-19. About the study: Some COVID-19 samples were acute and others convalescent; all came from the United States, Italy and Spain. PBMCs, B-cell-depleted T cells, or T cells were the source of the cDNA or gDNA that made up the material.

The V end lost 6 bases, the J end lost 8 bases, and 16 bases lay between the germline ends. The germline V gene encodes CDR1 SGHVS and CDR2 FNYEAQ. The CDR3 sequence is 13 residues long. Authors' methods: Researchers report that nucleated cell counts were estimated from reference gene primer amplification. Clones were read by immunoSEQ multiplex PCR, and TCRdb kept only the in-frame ones, dropping some. That table gives V, J and clone size, and the DNA gave D and trimming. The sample contains about 250,000 clones, 88% of which appear only once. The sample was peripheral blood. The J gene is TRBJ1-2, the V gene TRBV7-6; D gene unclear. This clonotype was obtained from an elderly man with acute or convalescent COVID-19. The CDR3 loop reads CASSPGSPGGYTF. In DNA, the CDR3 is TGTGCCAGCAGTCCCGGGAGCCCCGGGGGCTACACCTTC.